Below are 14 T cell receptor beta chains sequenced from a single sample in a study of CD8+CD57+ T cells in acquired aplastic anemia. The template for TCR beta VDJ and CDR3 sequence profiling was genomic DNA. A single record per CDR3 protein comes from TCRdb applying MiXCR to the reads. The table lists some 210,000 distinct CDR3 sequences, roughly 55% of them singletons, with 25% to 35% in the top ten. Sequencing was done on a sample of sorted CD4+, CD8+, or CD8+CD57+ T cells (not recorded which) from PBMCs. These TCRs come from a human donor in good health.

The V and J genes are TRBV7-9 and TRBJ2-3; TRBD1 matches 8 bases. CDR1 and CDR2 (germline): SEHNR, FQNEAQ (reference sequence). This CDR3 has 14 amino acids. Trimming took 0 bases from V and 5 from J; bases not matched to a gene: 1. CDR3 region: CASSLATGVDTQYF. The CDR3, as DNA: TGTGCCAGCAGCTTAGCGACAGGGGTAGATACGCAGTATTTT.

V and J are TRBV7-9 and TRBJ1-2, with 9 bases identical to TRBD1. Looked up from germline, CDR1 is SEHNR and CDR2 is FQNEAQ (reference sequence). This CDR3 has 18 amino acids. V dropped 1 base and J dropped 2; count of bases not matched to a gene: 11. The CDR3 coding sequence is TGTGCCAGCAGCTTAGAATGGGGGACAGGGTACGGCAACTATGGCTACACCTTC. It yields the protein CASSLEWGTGYGNYGYTF.

The DNA for the CDR3 is TGTGCCAGCAGCCCCGCAACCGACAGCATGAACACTGAAGCTTTCTTT. Amino acids: CASSPATDSMNTEAFF. J is TRBJ1-1 and V is TRBV7-9, with D possibly TRBD1 on 5 matching bases. The ends were cut back, 5 bases at V and 0 bases at J, with 16 bases in the middle. Germline loops: CDR1 SEHNR, CDR2 FQNEAQ (reference sequence). There are 16 residues in the CDR3. Supplemented by reference TRBV7-9 and TRBJ1-1, the full variable domain reads DTGVSQNPRHKITKRGQNVTFRCDPISEHNRLYWYRQTLGQGPEFLTYFQNEAQLEKSRLLSDRFSAERPKGSFSTLEIQRTEQGDSAMYLCASSPATDSMNTEAFFGQGTRLTVV.

The J gene is TRBJ2-1, the V gene TRBV2, with 12 bases matching TRBD2. The CDR3 length is 15 residues. Germline V gene lookup returns CDR1 SNHLY and CDR2 FYNNEI. Unmatched junction bases numbered 9, after V lost 8 bases and J lost 7 bases. In DNA, the CDR3 is TGTGCCAGCGGTAGGACTAGCGGGATAGGTAATGAGCAGTTCTTC. Amino acid sequence: CASGRTSGIGNEQFF.

This clonotype occurred many times. The chain employs TRBV12-3 or TRBV12-4 and TRBJ1-1, with 7 positions matching TRBD1. The CDR3 is 12 amino acids. Losses at the gene ends were 6 bases for V and 7 bases for J; bases not matched to a gene: 5. The CDR3 DNA sequence: TGTGCCAGCAGCCCCGGGACAGTTGAAGCTTTCTTT. Its protein is CASSPGTVEAFF.

This clonotype showed up many times. The rearrangement joins TRBV20-1 to TRBJ2-5; D call uncertain. The CDR3 has 13 amino acids. Germline V gives CDR1 DFQATT, CDR2 SNEGSKA (reference sequence). Trimming shortened V by 0 bases and J by 4 bases, and 9 bases separated the two germline ends. The CDR3 loop reads CSARDDFVETQYF. DNA for the CDR3: TGCAGTGCTAGAGATGACTTCGTAGAGACCCAGTACTTC.

The chain joins TRBV2 to TRBJ2-6; D gene unclear. This CDR3 is built from 12 residues. V dropped 11 bases and J dropped 2 bases, with 7 bases sitting between them. Germline CDR1 is SNHLY and CDR2 is FYNNEI. The CDR3, as DNA: TGTGCCTGCGAGGCTGGGGCCAACGTCCTGACTTTC. This sequence encodes CACEAGANVLTF.

This clonotype came up a few times. The chain employs TRBV20-1 and TRBJ2-6, with D uncertain. The V end was cut by 3 bases, the J end by 1 base, with 7 bases between. CDR1 DFQATT and CDR2 SNEGSKA come from the germline V gene (reference sequence). This CDR3 spans 14 amino acids. CDR3 amino acids: CSASVLSGANVLTF. Here the CDR3 DNA reads TGCAGTGCTAGTGTACTATCTGGGGCCAACGTCCTGACTTTC.

The V call is TRBV24-1, the J call TRBJ2-5; 9 bases line up with TRBD1. V lost 5 bases to trimming and J lost 1 base; unmatched junction nucleotides: 10. This CDR3 region has 17 residues. Per germline, CDR1 KGHDR and CDR2 SFDVKD. In DNA, the CDR3 is TGTGCCACCAGTGTCCGGACAGGGGTCTCGACCCAAGAGACCCAGTACTTC. Protein product: CATSVRTGVSTQETQYF.

This clonotype was seen a handful of times. The chain recombines TRBV10-3 with TRBJ2-5, with TRBD1 matching over 7 bases. V lost 2 bases, J lost 4 bases, and 7 bases stayed unmatched. CDR1 is ENHRY and CDR2 is SYGVKD in the germline V gene. The CDR3 is 15 amino acids. CDR3 loop: CAISEEVGGRETQYF. The CDR3 DNA reads TGTGCCATCAGTGAGGAGGTAGGGGGCAGAGAGACCCAGTACTTC.

This sequence joins TRBV19 and TRBJ2-2; TRBD1 or TRBD2 may be the D gene (5 bases each). Trimming pared 1 base from V and 5 bases from J, leaving 8 bases between. Germline V CDR1 and CDR2: LNHDA, SQIVND (reference sequence). CDR3 length: 14 residues. The CDR3 nucleotides are TGTGCCAGTAGTATAGCCGGGGCTACCGGGGAGCTGTTTTTT. It yields the protein CASSIAGATGELFF.

This chain joins TRBV7-2 and TRBJ1-4; the D gene is possibly TRBD1 (6 bases). Trimming stripped 1 base from V and 5 bases from J, with 11 bases between. CDR1 and CDR2 from the germline V gene are SGHTA and FQGNSA. This CDR3 contains 15 residues. CDR3 sequence: CASSLEGGLNEKLFF. The CDR3 nucleotides are TGTGCCAGCAGCTTAGAGGGGGGATTAAATGAAAAACTGTTTTTT.

This clonotype came up a few times. The V and J genes are TRBV7-2 and TRBJ1-1, with D possibly TRBD1 on 6 matching bases. The V and J ends lost 2 bases and 9 bases respectively, with 13 bases between them. The CDR3 is 13 amino acids. Germline CDR1 reads SGHTA; CDR2 reads FQGNSA. CDR3 loop: CASSLNLWDKAFF. DNA for the CDR3: TGTGCCAGCAGCTTAAATTTGTGGGACAAAGCTTTCTTT.

Of note for this clonotype: One junction end disagrees with the germline gene, perhaps due to a read error. In DNA form, the CDR3 reads TGTGCCAGCGGCTTGGTGGGGGGCCAAGAGACCCAGTACTTC. Amino acids: CASGLVGGQETQYF. V usage is TRBV7-9 and J usage is TRBJ2-5, with D perhaps TRBD2 (6 bases). This CDR3 spans 14 amino acids. The V gene's germline CDR1 is SEHNR and CDR2 FQNEAQ (reference sequence).